The rows below give T cell receptor beta chains drawn from one sample of a study of siplizumab effects on memory and regulatory T cells. Some clones are missing from TCRdb's copy, which holds only in-frame ones; the method was immunoSEQ multiplex PCR. The table has roughly 50,000 clones, roughly 84% seen once. The specimen sequenced was naive CD8+ T cells sorted from blood. These receptors came from a human donor in good health. Each CDR3 is given with its conserved first and last residue. Each record gives: CDR3 protein, CDR3 DNA, D gene, J gene, clone size, V gene. A D gene is named only where the DNA matches it firmly. Only part of the rows carry a size: once, few, many, or a class if the clone is expanded.

CASSHETGISGANVLTF TGTGCCAGCAGCCATGAAACCGGGATCTCTGGGGCCAACGTCCTGACTTTC NA TRBJ2-6 NA TRBV9
CASNGQANSGANVLTF TGTGCCAGCAACGGACAGGCCAACTCTGGGGCCAACGTCCTGACTTTC TRBD1 TRBJ2-6 NA TRBV2
CASSYDTRPSYEQYF TGTGCCAGCAGCTACGACACCCGCCCTTCCTACGAGCAGTACTTC NA TRBJ2-7 NA TRBV5-4
CASTDGGQGNTGELFF TGTGCCAGCACCGACGGGGGACAGGGTAACACCGGGGAGCTGTTTTTT TRBD1 TRBJ2-2 once TRBV6-4
CASSFRTSSSTDTQYF TGTGCCAGCAGCTTCAGGACTAGTTCGAGCACAGATACGCAGTATTTT TRBD2 TRBJ2-3 once TRBV5-6
CASSSTARQDTQYF TGTGCCAGCAGTAGTACAGCGCGCCAAGATACGCAGTATTTT NA TRBJ2-3 NA TRBV27
CASSIPGAGNTIYF TGTGCCAGTAGTATTCCAGGGGCTGGAAACACCATATATTTT NA TRBJ1-3 NA TRBV19
CASSQGITLNTGELFF TGCGCCAGCAGCCAAGGCATCACCCTGAACACCGGGGAGCTGTTTTTT NA TRBJ2-2 few TRBV4-1
CASSQWDGASEQYF TGTGCCAGCAGCCAATGGGACGGGGCCTCCGAGCAGTACTTC NA TRBJ2-7 NA TRBV7-9
CASSPGLSGSPYEQYF TGTGCCAGCAGCCCAGGATTATCGGGTTCCCCCTACGAGCAGTACTTC NA TRBJ2-7 NA TRBV14
CAISEPGQGASSVANEQFF TGTGCCATCAGTGAGCCGGGACAGGGGGCTTCTTCGGTGGCCAATGAGCAGTTCTTC TRBD1 TRBJ2-1 NA TRBV10-3
CASSPEGQGIREQYF TGTGCCAGCAGCCCCGAGGGACAGGGTATCCGCGAGCAGTACTTC TRBD1 TRBJ2-7 NA TRBV7-6
CASSSQGVTEAFF TGTGCCAGCAGTTCGCAGGGGGTCACTGAAGCTTTCTTT TRBD1 TRBJ1-1 NA TRBV27
CASSPRGGPLTYEQYF TGTGCCAGCAGCCCCCGGGGGGGGCCCCTAACCTACGAGCAGTACTTC TRBD2 TRBJ2-7 once TRBV7-9
CASSFPTGPRSYEQYF TGTGCCAGCAGCTTTCCAACCGGGCCACGCTCCTACGAGCAGTACTTC NA TRBJ2-7 NA TRBV13
CASSIGGGETQYF TGTGCCAGTAGTATTGGTGGAGGAGAGACCCAGTACTTC NA TRBJ2-5 once TRBV19
CASGDEGIYGYTF TGTGCCAGCGGCGACGAGGGGATTTATGGCTACACCTTC NA TRBJ1-2 few TRBV2
CASSLGATSPLHF TGTGCCAGCAGCTTGGGGGCGACTTCACCCCTCCACTTT NA TRBJ1-6 few TRBV11-2
CASSQETSGPYEQYF TGTGCCAGCAGCCAAGAGACTAGCGGACCCTACGAGCAGTACTTC TRBD2 TRBJ2-7 once TRBV4-2
CASSVSSGQETQYF TGTGCCAGCAGCGTGTCTAGCGGGCAAGAGACCCAGTACTTC TRBD2 TRBJ2-5 NA TRBV9
CSVRQGARTEAFF TGCAGCGTGAGACAGGGGGCGAGAACTGAAGCTTTCTTT TRBD1 TRBJ1-1 NA TRBV29-1
CASSLGNKPNEQFF TGCGCCAGCAGCCTAGGGAACAAGCCCAATGAGCAGTTCTTC NA TRBJ2-1 NA TRBV5-1
CASSLDRGPTYEQYF TGCGCCAGCAGCTTGGACAGGGGTCCCACCTACGAGCAGTACTTC TRBD1 TRBJ2-7 NA TRBV5-1
CAWLIAGGTNEQFF TGTGCCTGGTTAATAGCGGGAGGTACCAATGAGCAGTTCTTC TRBD2 TRBJ2-1 NA TRBV30
CAKRGGGTGELFF TGTGCCAAGAGAGGGGGGGGTACCGGGGAGCTGTTTTTT NA TRBJ2-2 NA TRBV6-4
CALGSGNTIYF TGTGCCCTTGGGTCTGGAAACACCATATATTTT NA TRBJ1-3 NA TRBV11-2
CAVPITGVYNEQFF TGTGCCGTCCCCATTACAGGGGTTTACAATGAGCAGTTCTTC TRBD1 TRBJ2-1 NA TRBV18
CASSWTGANNQPQHF TGTGCCAGCAGTTGGACAGGGGCAAATAATCAGCCCCAGCATTTT TRBD1 TRBJ1-5 NA TRBV27
CASSTRSGGYTGELFF TGTGCCAGCAGCACCAGAAGCGGGGGTTACACCGGGGAGCTGTTTTTT TRBD2 TRBJ2-2 once TRBV7-2
CSSETGEVDTQYF TGCAGCTCCGAGACAGGGGAGGTAGATACGCAGTATTTT TRBD1 TRBJ2-3 NA TRBV29-1
CASSALAAEYYGYTF TGTGCCAGCAGTGCCCTCGCGGCGGAGTACTATGGCTACACCTTC NA TRBJ1-2 NA TRBV25-1
CASSPPGPGNTIYF TGTGCCAGCAGCCCGCCAGGGCCTGGAAACACCATATATTTT NA TRBJ1-3 NA TRBV25-1
CASSLEGHNEQFF TGTGCCAGCAGCTTGGAGGGGCACAATGAGCAGTTCTTC NA TRBJ2-1 NA TRBV5-4
CASSDGPSYEQYF TGCGCCAGCAGTGATGGACCTAGCTACGAGCAGTACTTC NA TRBJ2-7 few TRBV10-1
CASSRDSQETQYF TGTGCCAGCAGCCGGGACTCCCAGGAGACCCAGTACTTC NA TRBJ2-5 NA TRBV7-9
CASSIMGVNQPQHF TGTGCCAGTAGTATAATGGGGGTAAATCAGCCCCAGCATTTT NA TRBJ1-5 few TRBV19
CASSQGQTSTDTQYF TGCGCCAGCAGCCAAGGTCAAACTAGCACAGATACGCAGTATTTT NA TRBJ2-3 NA TRBV4-1
CASSPIAYNEQFF TGTGCCAGCAGCCCCATCGCGTACAATGAGCAGTTCTTC NA TRBJ2-1 once TRBV7-9
CASSFSLANEQFF TGTGCCAGCAGTTTCTCATTAGCCAATGAGCAGTTCTTC NA TRBJ2-1 once TRBV27
CASSQEPSGGYEETQYF TGCGCCAGCAGCCAAGAACCTAGCGGGGGGTATGAAGAGACCCAGTACTTC TRBD2 TRBJ2-5 NA TRBV4-1
CASSPSGTIYTF TGTGCCAGCAGTCCTAGTGGGACAATCTACACCTTC NA TRBJ1-2 NA TRBV28
CASSVFGAEAFF TGTGCCAGCAGCGTTTTTGGCGCTGAAGCTTTCTTT NA TRBJ1-1 few TRBV9
CASSAGAGRDIIGEQYF TGTGCCAGCAGCGCAGGGGCAGGGAGAGACATCATAGGGGAGCAGTACTTC NA TRBJ2-7 NA TRBV11-2